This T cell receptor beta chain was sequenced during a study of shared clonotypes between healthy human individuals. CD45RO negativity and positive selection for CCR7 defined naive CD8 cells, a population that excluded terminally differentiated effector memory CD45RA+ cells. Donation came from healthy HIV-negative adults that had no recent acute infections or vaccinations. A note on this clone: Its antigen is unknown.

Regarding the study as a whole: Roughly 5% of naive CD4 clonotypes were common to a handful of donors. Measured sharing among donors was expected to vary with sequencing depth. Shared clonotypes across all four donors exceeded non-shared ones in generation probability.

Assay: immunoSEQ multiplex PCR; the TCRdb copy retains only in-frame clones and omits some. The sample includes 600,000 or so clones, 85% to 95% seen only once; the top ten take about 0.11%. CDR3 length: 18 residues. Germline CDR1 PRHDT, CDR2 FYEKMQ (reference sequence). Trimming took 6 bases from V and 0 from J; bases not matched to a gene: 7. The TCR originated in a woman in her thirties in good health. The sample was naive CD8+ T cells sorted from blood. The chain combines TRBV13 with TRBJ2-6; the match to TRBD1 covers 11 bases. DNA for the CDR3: TGTGCCAGCAGTTCCCGGACAGGGGGCCGCTCTGGGGCCAACGTCCTGACTTTC. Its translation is CASSSRTGGRSGANVLTF.